One sample yielded the 10 T cell receptor beta chains listed below, sequenced in a study of T-cell memory formation after mild COVID-19. TCRdb recomputed calls from the 5' RACE reads with MiXCR, one row per CDR3 protein. The repertoire has about 140,000 distinct CDR3 sequences, 11% to 15% of them found once; the top ten carry around 27%. Sequencing used PBMCs or a T cell subset sorted from them (not recorded which). These receptors all come from an adult woman who had mild COVID-19 (a few samples of this study predate the infection). Cell type and time point are not known.

J is TRBJ2-1 and V is TRBV6-6; TRBD2 might be the D (6 bases). CDR3 length: 17 residues. CDR1 is MNHNY, CDR2 SVGAGI, per germline (reference sequence). V shed 0 bases and J shed 2 bases, with 14 bases lying between them. The CDR3 DNA sequence: TGTGCCAGCAGTTACTCGATCGGGGGTGAGGCCTACAATGAGCAGTTCTTC. As protein: CASSYSIGGEAYNEQFF.

This clonotype was detected a few times. The chain joins TRBV5-1 to TRBJ2-4, with 7 bases lining up with TRBD1. V lost 0 bases to trimming and J lost 1 base; unmatched junction nucleotides: 1. The length of the CDR3 is 15 residues. CDR1 and CDR2 from the germline V gene are SGHRS and YFSETQ. For the CDR3, the DNA is TGCGCCAGCAGCTTGGCACAGGGGGCCAAAAACATTCAGTACTTC. Encoded protein: CASSLAQGAKNIQYF.

This clonotype came up a few times. The chain couples TRBV6-5 to TRBJ2-3; 8 positions agree with TRBD1. Germline V gives CDR1 MNHEY, CDR2 SVGAGI. V gave up 6 bases and J gave up 4 bases; unmatched junction bases: 3. The CDR3 is 13 residues long. The CDR3 sequence: CASSRQGPDTQYF. The CDR3 DNA sequence: TGTGCCAGCAGCCGACAGGGGCCAGATACGCAGTATTTT.

The genes are TRBV14 and TRBJ1-5, with a weak D call TRBD1 (6 bases). With 0 bases removed from V and 1 base from J, the gap between germline ends came to 19 bases. The length of the CDR3 is 19 residues. The V gene's germline CDR1 is SGHDN and CDR2 FVKESK. Here the CDR3 reads CASSQEGGGTQRSNQPQHF. The CDR3 nucleotides are TGTGCCAGCAGCCAAGAAGGAGGGGGGACCCAGCGAAGCAATCAGCCCCAGCATTTT.

The CDR3: CASSSRTEYNEQFF. CDR3 bases: TGTGCCAGCAGCTCGCGGACAGAGTACAATGAGCAGTTCTTC. The chain joins TRBV7-9 to TRBJ2-1; D possibly corresponds to TRBD1 (6 bases). CDR1 SEHNR and CDR2 FQNEAQ come from the germline V gene (reference sequence). The CDR3 has 14 residues. Trimming took off 4 bases at V and 4 bases at J, with 11 bases between the two ends.

This clonotype was observed at least ten times. V and J are TRBV6-5 and TRBJ1-3; D uncertain. V was cut by 6 bases and J by 0 bases, with 18 bases left in between. The CDR3 covers 17 residues. Per the germline V gene, CDR1 is MNHEY and CDR2 is SVGAGI. The CDR3 DNA reads TGTGCCAGCAGCACGACACGCGCCCGACTCTCTGGAAACACCATATATTTT. It is translated as CASSTTRARLSGNTIYF.

The chain combines TRBV7-9 with TRBJ2-1, with 11 bases fitting TRBD1. Trimming took 4 bases from V and 1 from J; bases not matched to a gene: 6. The CDR3 contains 17 residues. The V gene's germline CDR1 is SEHNR and CDR2 FQNEAQ (reference sequence). The CDR3 reads CASSSPRDRGSYNEQFF. CDR3 coding DNA: TGTGCCAGCAGCTCCCCCCGGGACAGGGGGTCCTACAATGAGCAGTTCTTC.

This clonotype was found a few times. The J gene is TRBJ2-7, the V gene TRBV7-2; tentative D call: TRBD2 (7 bases). CDR1 SGHTA and CDR2 FQGNSA come from the germline V gene. V gave up 5 bases and J gave up 5 bases, with 16 bases separating them. CDR3 length: 14 amino acids. The CDR3 sequence: CASSHREGWDEQYF. The DNA for the CDR3 is TGTGCCAGCAGCCACAGGGAGGGGTGGGACGAGCAGTACTTC.

J is TRBJ2-1 and V is TRBV6-4; TRBD1 matches at 8 bases. CDR1 and CDR2 (germline): MRHNA, SNTAGT. The length of the CDR3 is 16 residues. V lost 0 bases to trimming and J lost 8 bases; unmatched junction nucleotides: 9. The CDR3 DNA reads as TGTGCCAGCAGTGACTCTGGAGACAGGGGTTCAGATGAGCAGTTCTTC. Residues: CASSDSGDRGSDEQFF.

The V gene is TRBV19, the J gene TRBJ1-5; TRBD1 might be the D (5 bases). V dropped 3 bases and J dropped 7 bases, with 10 bases sitting between them. Germline values: CDR1 LNHDA, CDR2 SQIVND (reference sequence). The CDR3 runs 13 residues. The CDR3 loop reads CASSMEEGQPQHF. The DNA for the CDR3 is TGTGCCAGTAGTATGGAAGAGGGGCAGCCCCAGCATTTT.